The source of this T cell receptor beta chain is a study of blood T cell repertoires in COVID-19. Study details: Italy, Spain and the United States were the sources of the convalescent and acute COVID-19 samples. From T cells, B-cell-depleted T cells, or PBMCs came the material, which was cDNA or gDNA.

This CDR3 spans 16 amino acids. The V and J ends lost 4 bases and 1 base, in that order; junction bases with no gene match: 5. Germline V lookup: CDR1 MNHEY, CDR2 SVGEGT. In the original workflow: Amplification with reference gene primers provided the estimates of nucleated cell counts. TCRdb's copy holds only in-frame clones and misses some; the assay was immunoSEQ multiplex PCR. Clonal size and the V and J genes are those of that table, whereas D and trimming came from the DNA. Found here are 250,000 to 300,000 clones, 65% to 90% of them singletons; the top ten hold roughly 5.3%. The sample consisted of peripheral blood. This chain uses TRBV6-2 or TRBV6-3 with TRBJ2-3; TRBD1 matches at 10 bases. The source is a man between 50 and 59 years old with active or convalescent COVID-19. The CDR3 loop reads CASSSYGTGGTDTQYF. CDR3 bases: TGTGCCAGCAGTTCGTACGGGACAGGGGGCACAGATACGCAGTATTTT.